Listed here are 8 T cell receptor beta chains from one sample, sequenced in a study of blood T cell repertoires in COVID-19. Measured with immunoSEQ multiplex PCR; TCRdb has only the in-frame clones, and not every one. The sample has more than 100,000 clones, 86% seen once. Sequencing was performed on peripheral blood. Receptor source: a man aged 35 to 55 with acute or convalescent COVID-19.

This chain joins TRBV9 and TRBJ2-3; TRBD1 aligns across 9 bases. J gave up 3 bases and V 4 bases, and 6 bases lay outside the gene matches. The CDR3 sequence is 15 residues long. Germline loops: CDR1 SGDLS, CDR2 YYNGEE. The CDR3 spells CASSQRDRATDTQYF. The CDR3 nucleotides are TGTGCCAGCAGCCAACGGGACAGGGCAACAGATACGCAGTATTTT.

Here the CDR3 reads CAISDPVQGSYEQYF. Written as DNA, the CDR3 is TGTGCCATCAGTGACCCAGTGCAGGGGTCCTACGAGCAGTACTTC. The chain recombines TRBV10-3 with TRBJ2-7; TRBD1 might be the D (6 bases). The length of the CDR3 is 15 residues. From germline, CDR1 is ENHRY and CDR2 SYGVKD. Deletions cut 3 bases from V and 1 base from J, with 13 bases between.

This clone appeared many times. This sequence joins TRBV6-5 and TRBJ2-7; 12 positions agree with TRBD2. The CDR3 totals 15 residues. CDR1 is MNHEY, CDR2 SVGAGI, per germline. V was pared by 5 bases and J by 2 bases, with 4 bases of the junction left unmatched. CDR3 nucleotides: TGTGCCAGCAGTCCCCTAGCGGGAGGGCCCTACGAGCAGTACTTC. Translated, it gives CASSPLAGGPYEQYF.

The chain recombines TRBV5-1 with TRBJ2-7; TRBD1 is a possible D gene (5 bases). Germline assignment: CDR1 SGHRS and CDR2 YFSETQ. The CDR3 has 14 residues. Trimming took 3 bases from V and 4 from J, leaving 14 bases between them. CDR3: CASSSAAGLYEQYF. The CDR3 DNA is TGCGCCAGCAGCTCGGCGGCAGGGCTATACGAGCAGTACTTC.

CDR3 nucleotide sequence: TGTGCCAGCAGTTTATGGGCCGAGGAAGGCTACACCTTC. This codes for CASSLWAEEGYTF. The chain employs TRBV28 and TRBJ1-2; no clear D. The CDR3 consists of 13 residues. V lost 0 bases and J 8 bases, leaving 10 bases between the germline ends. In germline, CDR1 is MDHEN, CDR2 SYDVKM.

The chain employs TRBV5-6 and TRBJ1-4; D is uncertain. The CDR3 covers 15 residues. Between the trimmed V and J ends, which lost 0 bases and 0 bases, there was a span of 6 bases. From germline, CDR1 is SGHDT and CDR2 YYEEEE. The DNA for the CDR3 is TGTGCCAGCAGCTTGGGGCAGACAACTAATGAAAAACTGTTTTTT. Its translation: CASSLGQTTNEKLFF.

This clone appeared a few times. The chain is built from TRBV4-2 and TRBJ2-7; no clear D gene. The CDR3 is made up of 13 amino acids. The germline V gene has CDR1 LGHNA and CDR2 YNFKEQ. Trimming removed 4 bases from V and 3 bases from J, with 10 bases in between. The CDR3 reads CASSRTLFYEQYF. The CDR3 DNA reads as TGTGCCAGCAGCCGCACTTTATTCTACGAGCAGTACTTC.

The DNA of the CDR3 is TGTGCCAGCAGTCTATGGACAGGGTCCTACGAGCAGTACTTC. Its protein is CASSLWTGSYEQYF. The chain recombines TRBV6-2 or TRBV6-3 with TRBJ2-7, with TRBD1 matching 8 bases. J was trimmed by 1 base and V by 5 bases; bases with no gene match: 4. The germline V gene has CDR1 MNHEY and CDR2 SVGEGT. The CDR3 contains 14 residues.